This T cell receptor beta chain was recovered during a study of T cell repertoires in cytomegalovirus infection. Across the study: Indicated by public TCR beta signatures were CMV infection and matching HLA type.

Overall study results and limits: Across the ex vivo response, the dominant clonotypes were HLA-C-restricted CMV-specific TCR beta clonotypes.

Of note for this clonotype: Its antigen remains unidentified.

TCRdb analysed the reads with MiXCR anew, one entry per CDR3 protein. The sample contains some 900,000 distinct CDR3 sequences, around a third of which appear only once. This receptor was taken from a human donor in good health (CMV status not recorded). Some clones in this sample may be carry-over from other donors' samples. Sequencing used cultured CD8+ T cells from PBMCs, obtained from culture after CMV antigen stimulation.

CDR3 in amino acids: CSARGLAGRLSGANVLTF. CDR3 coding DNA: TGCAGTGCTAGAGGACTAGCGGGGCGATTATCTGGGGCCAACGTCCTGACTTTC. The rearrangement uses TRBV20-1 and TRBJ2-6, with 11 bases aligning to TRBD2. Per the germline V gene, CDR1 is DFQATT and CDR2 is SNEGSKA (reference sequence). CDR3 length: 18 residues. V shed 1 base and J 1 base; nucleotides not matched to a gene: 6.